Described below is a single T cell receptor beta chain sequence and its context. Its antigen target is currently unknown. No quality values exist for individual bases; no much larger clone is one base distant. The data are from a study of CD8 T cells in Susac syndrome (dated 2019 in TCRdb). For the wider study: Whether CD8+ T cell activation and differentiation in Susac syndrome was antigen driven was tested using repertoire sequencing. Clonality of the CD8+ T cell repertoire was compared between over ten healthy donors, approximately 14 Susac syndrome patients and under 16 multiple sclerosis patients.

High-throughput TCR beta sequencing profiled peripheral blood CD8+ and CD4+ T cells from healthy donors, Susac syndrome patients and multiple sclerosis patients. Treatment-naive patients with stable or active relapsing-remitting disease fulfilling revised McDonald criteria were used as multiple sclerosis controls. Bulk CD8+ and CD4+ T cells were purified by magnetic negative isolation, while CD8+ TEMRA cells were enriched using FACS. Blood was collected in EDTA tubes and processed within 24 hours, with PBMCs isolated through density gradient centrifugation. PBMCs destined for TCR sequencing were cryopreserved in liquid nitrogen and later thawed in a 37 °C water bath. A purity of at least 90% was achieved for sorted or isolated CD4+, CD8+ and CD8+ TEMRA cells. RNA was extracted using the RNeasy kit, and about 0.5 to 1 ug of the RNA was reverse transcribed with random hexamers. The immunoSEQ multiplex PCR assay, which covers 54 Vbeta and 13 Jbeta segments, was used to amplify TCR beta CDR3 regions. PCR amplification bias was corrected using a synthetic template baseline for primer optimization and computational correction. The authors processed their data as follows. Reads were annotated to V, D and J genes per IMGT and analyzed with immunoSEQ Analyzer, keeping only productive sequences. To calculate clonality, Shannon entropy was normalized by log2 of the number of productive unique sequences and then subtracted from one. Public and private clones were assessed among the 100 most prevalent clones of each patient and control. Clones were defined as Susac-specific when absent from the healthy and MS cohorts, from roughly 1,100 published viral clones and from other ImmuneACCESS disease sequences. The public reads were reprocessed in TCRdb via fastp at Q25 and MiXCR, keeping in-frame beta chains. Records with the same CDR3 protein are collapsed into one entry carrying the most frequent genes and DNA. Clone size and V and J calls follow TCRdb, not the original study. Present in this sample are approximately 300,000 distinct CDR3 sequences, around 89% of which were seen just once. The ten top clones hold approximately 0.2% of the sample.

The CDR3, from cysteine to phenylalanine, totals 13 residues. Only CDR3 DNA remains: 39 bases, in frame from the first base. Based on the germline V gene (reference sequence), the CDR1 and CDR2 sequences are MNHEY and SMNVEV. V is shortened by 5 bases, J by 6 bases, and the region joining them spans 11 bases. Broader findings and caveats from the paper: The TCR sequencing and HLA analysis was acknowledged to have included a relatively small number of individuals.

The sequenced sample consisted of CD8+ T cells from PBMCs. Recombination joined TRBV27 with TRBJ1-5; a weak D assignment points to TRBD1 (5 bases agree). The receptor comes from a human donor with multiple sclerosis. Here the CDR3 is given as CASSAHGGQPQHF. The DNA sequence is given as TGTGCCAGCAGTGCTCATGGGGGTCAGCCCCAGCATTTT.